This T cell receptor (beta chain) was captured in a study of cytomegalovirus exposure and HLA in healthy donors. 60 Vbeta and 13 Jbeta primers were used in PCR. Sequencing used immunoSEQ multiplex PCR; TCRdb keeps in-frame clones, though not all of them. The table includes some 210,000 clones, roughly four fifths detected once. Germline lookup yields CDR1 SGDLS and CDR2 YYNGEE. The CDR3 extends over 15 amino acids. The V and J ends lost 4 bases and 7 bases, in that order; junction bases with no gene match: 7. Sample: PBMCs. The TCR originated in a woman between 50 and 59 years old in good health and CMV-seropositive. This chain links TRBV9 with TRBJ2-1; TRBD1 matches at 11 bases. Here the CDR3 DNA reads TGTGCCAGCAGCAAAACCGGGACAGGGGGGAATGAGCAGTTCTTC. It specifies CASSKTGTGGNEQFF.